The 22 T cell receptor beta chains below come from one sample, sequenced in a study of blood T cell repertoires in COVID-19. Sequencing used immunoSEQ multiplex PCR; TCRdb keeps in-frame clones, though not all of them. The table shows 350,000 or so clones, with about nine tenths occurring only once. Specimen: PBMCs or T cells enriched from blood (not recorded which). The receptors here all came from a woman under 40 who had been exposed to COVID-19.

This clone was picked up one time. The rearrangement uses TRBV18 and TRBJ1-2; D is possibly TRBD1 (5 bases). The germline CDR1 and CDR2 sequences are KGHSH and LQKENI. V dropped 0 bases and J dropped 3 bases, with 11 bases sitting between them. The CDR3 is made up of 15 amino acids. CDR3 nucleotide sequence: TGTGCCAGCTCACCACCGGGTAACAGGTACTATGGCTACACCTTC. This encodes CASSPPGNRYYGYTF.

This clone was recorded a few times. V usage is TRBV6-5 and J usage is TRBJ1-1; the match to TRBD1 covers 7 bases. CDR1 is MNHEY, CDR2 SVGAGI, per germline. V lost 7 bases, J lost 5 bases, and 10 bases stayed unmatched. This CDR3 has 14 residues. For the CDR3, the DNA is TGTGCCAGCACCCTTAACAGGGGTCGGACTGAAGCTTTCTTT. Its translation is CASTLNRGRTEAFF.

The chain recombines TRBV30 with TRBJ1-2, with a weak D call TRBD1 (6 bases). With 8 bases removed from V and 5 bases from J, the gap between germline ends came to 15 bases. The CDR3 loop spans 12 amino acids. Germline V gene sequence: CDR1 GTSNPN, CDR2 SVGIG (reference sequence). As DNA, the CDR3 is TGTGCCCGGGATAACAGGGTATATGGCTACACCTTC. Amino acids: CARDNRVYGYTF.

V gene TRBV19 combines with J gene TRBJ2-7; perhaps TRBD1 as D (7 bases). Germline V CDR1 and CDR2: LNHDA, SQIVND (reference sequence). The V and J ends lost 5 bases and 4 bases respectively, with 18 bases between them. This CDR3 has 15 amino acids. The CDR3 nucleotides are TGTGCCAGTAGTCTTAACAGGGGAGGAAGGTACGAGCAGTACTTC. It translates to CASSLNRGGRYEQYF. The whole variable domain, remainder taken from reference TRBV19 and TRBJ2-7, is DGGITQSPKYLFRKEGQNVTLSCEQNLNHDAMYWYRQDPGQGLRLIYYSQIVNDFQKGDIAEGYSVSREKKESFPLTVTSAQKNPTAFYLCASSLNRGGRYEQYFGPGTRLTVT.

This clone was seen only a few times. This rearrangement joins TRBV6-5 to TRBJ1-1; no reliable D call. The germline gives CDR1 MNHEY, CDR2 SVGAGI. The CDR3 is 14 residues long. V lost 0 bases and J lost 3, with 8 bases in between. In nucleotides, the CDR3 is TGTGCCAGCAGTTACTCGGCAGTCGACACTGAAGCTTTCTTT. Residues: CASSYSAVDTEAFF.

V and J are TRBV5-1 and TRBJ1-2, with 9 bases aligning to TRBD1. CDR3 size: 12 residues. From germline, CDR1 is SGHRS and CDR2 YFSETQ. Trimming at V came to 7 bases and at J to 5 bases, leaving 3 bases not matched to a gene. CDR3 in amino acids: CASGTGRYGYTF. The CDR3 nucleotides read TGCGCCAGCGGGACAGGGAGATATGGCTACACCTTC.

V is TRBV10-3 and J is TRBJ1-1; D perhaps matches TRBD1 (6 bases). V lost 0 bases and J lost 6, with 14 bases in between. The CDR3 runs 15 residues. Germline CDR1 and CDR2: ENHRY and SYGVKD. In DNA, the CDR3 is TGTGCCATCAGTGAGTCGGCAGGGGTTATGGCTGAAGCTTTCTTT. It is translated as CAISESAGVMAEAFF.

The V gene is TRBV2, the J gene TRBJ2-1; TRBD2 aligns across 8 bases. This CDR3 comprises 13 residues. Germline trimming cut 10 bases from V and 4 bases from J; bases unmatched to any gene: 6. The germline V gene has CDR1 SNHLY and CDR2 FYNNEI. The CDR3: CATPSGRYNEQFF. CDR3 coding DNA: TGTGCCACCCCTAGCGGGCGTTACAATGAGCAGTTCTTC. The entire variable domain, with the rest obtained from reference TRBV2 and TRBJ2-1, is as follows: EPEVTQTPSHQVTQMGQEVILRCVPISNHLYFYWYRQILGQKVEFLVSFYNNEISEKSEIFDDQFSVERPDGSNFTLKIRSTKLEDSAMYFCATPSGRYNEQFFGPGTRLTVL.

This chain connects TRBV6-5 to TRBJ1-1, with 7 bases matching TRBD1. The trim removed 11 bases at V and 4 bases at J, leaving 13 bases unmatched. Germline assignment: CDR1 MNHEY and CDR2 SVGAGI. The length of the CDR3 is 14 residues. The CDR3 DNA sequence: TGTGCCTCCCACAGGGGCTGGGGGAGCACTGAAGCTTTCTTT. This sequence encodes CASHRGWGSTEAFF.

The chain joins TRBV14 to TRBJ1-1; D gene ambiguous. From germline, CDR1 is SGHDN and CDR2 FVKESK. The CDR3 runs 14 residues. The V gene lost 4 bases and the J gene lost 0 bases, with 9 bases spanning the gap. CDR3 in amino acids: CASSRGSMNTEAFF. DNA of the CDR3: TGTGCCAGCAGCCGCGGGTCCATGAACACTGAAGCTTTCTTT.

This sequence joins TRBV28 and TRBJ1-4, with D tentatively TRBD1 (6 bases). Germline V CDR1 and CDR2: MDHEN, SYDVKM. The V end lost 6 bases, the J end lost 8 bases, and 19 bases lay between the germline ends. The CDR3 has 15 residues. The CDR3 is CASRPRQVIREKLFF. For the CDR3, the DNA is TGTGCCAGCAGACCCAGACAGGTTATTAGGGAAAAACTGTTTTTT.

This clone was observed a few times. CDR3 protein: CAWSYRVGYGYTF. The CDR3 DNA reads as TGTGCCTGGTCCTACAGGGTGGGCTATGGCTACACCTTC. V and J are TRBV30 and TRBJ1-2, with D possibly being TRBD1 (6 bases). Germline V gene lookup returns CDR1 GTSNPN and CDR2 SVGIG (reference sequence). Trimming left V 5 bases short and J 4 bases short, with 14 bases between. This CDR3 region has 13 residues.

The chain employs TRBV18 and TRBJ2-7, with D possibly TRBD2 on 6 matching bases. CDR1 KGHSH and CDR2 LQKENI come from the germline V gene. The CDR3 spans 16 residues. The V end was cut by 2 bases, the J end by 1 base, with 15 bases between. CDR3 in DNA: TGTGCCAGCTCACCAAATCGGGCAGGGACTTCCTACGAGCAGTACTTC. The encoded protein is CASSPNRAGTSYEQYF.

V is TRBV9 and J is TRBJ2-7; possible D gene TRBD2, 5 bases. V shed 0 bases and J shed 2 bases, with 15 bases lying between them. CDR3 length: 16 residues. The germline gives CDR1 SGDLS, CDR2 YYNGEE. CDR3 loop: CASSVGREPSPYEQYF. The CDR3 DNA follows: TGTGCCAGCAGCGTAGGTAGGGAGCCATCCCCCTACGAGCAGTACTTC.

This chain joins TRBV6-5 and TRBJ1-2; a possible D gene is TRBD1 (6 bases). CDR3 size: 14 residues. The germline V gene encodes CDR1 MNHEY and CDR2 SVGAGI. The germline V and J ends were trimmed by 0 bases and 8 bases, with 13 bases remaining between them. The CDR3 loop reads CASSYSGGQLGYTF. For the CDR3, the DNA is TGTGCCAGCAGTTACTCAGGAGGACAGTTAGGCTACACCTTC.

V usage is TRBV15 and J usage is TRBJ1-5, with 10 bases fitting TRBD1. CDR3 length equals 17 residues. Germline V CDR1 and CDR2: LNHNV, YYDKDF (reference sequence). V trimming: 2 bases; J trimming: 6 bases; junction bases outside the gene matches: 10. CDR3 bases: TGTGCCACCAGCAGAATTGGACAGGGGGAAATGGCTCAGCCCCAGCATTTT. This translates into CATSRIGQGEMAQPQHF.

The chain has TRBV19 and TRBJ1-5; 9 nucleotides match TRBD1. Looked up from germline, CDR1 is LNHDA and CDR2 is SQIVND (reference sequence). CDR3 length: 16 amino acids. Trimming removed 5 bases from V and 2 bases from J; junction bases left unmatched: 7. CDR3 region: CASSGQGWDGNQPQHF. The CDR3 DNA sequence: TGTGCCAGTAGTGGACAGGGGTGGGATGGCAATCAGCCCCAGCATTTT.

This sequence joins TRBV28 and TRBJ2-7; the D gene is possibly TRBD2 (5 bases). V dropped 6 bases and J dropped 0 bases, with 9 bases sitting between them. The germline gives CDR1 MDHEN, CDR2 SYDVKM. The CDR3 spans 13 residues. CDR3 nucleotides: TGTGCCAGCAGCAACGGGATCTCCTACGAGCAGTACTTC. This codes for CASSNGISYEQYF.

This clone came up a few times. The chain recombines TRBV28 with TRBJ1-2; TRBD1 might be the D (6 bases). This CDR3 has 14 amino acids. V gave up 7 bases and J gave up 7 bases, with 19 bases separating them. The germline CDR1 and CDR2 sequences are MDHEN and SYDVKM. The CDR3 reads CASTRPSNRAGYTF. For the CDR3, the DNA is TGTGCCAGCACCCGCCCCTCAAACAGGGCTGGCTACACCTTC.

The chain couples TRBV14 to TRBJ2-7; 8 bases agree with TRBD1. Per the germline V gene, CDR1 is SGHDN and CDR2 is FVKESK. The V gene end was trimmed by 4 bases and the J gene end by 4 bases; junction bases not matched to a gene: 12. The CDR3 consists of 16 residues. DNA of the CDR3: TGTGCCAGCAGCCGCCGCGGACAGGGCGGGCTATACGAGCAGTACTTC. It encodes CASSRRGQGGLYEQYF.

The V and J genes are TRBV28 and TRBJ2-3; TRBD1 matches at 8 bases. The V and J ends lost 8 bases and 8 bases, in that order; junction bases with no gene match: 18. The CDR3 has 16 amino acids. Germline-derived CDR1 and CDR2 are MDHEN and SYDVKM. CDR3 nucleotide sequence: TGTGCCAGCGGAAACGCCGGGACAGGAGGTCTTGGTACGCAGTATTTT. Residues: CASGNAGTGGLGTQYF.

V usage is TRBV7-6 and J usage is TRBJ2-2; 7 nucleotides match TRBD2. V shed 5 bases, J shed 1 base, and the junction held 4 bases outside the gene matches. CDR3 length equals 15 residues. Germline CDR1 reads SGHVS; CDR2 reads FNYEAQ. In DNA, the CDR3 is TGTGCCAGCAGCCCACGGACTAGGAACACCGGGGAGCTGTTTTTT. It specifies CASSPRTRNTGELFF.